A selection of T cell receptor beta chains follows, all from one sample in a study of cytomegalovirus exposure and HLA in healthy donors. Only in-frame clones appear in the TCRdb table, and some are missing; sequencing was by immunoSEQ multiplex PCR. The sample records 150,000 to 200,000 clones, approximately 80% being singletons. The sequencing sample was made of PBMCs. All receptors derive from a man aged 35 to 55 in good health and CMV-seropositive. CDR3s leave out the opening cysteine and the closing phenylalanine or tryptophan. Size is stated for part of the rows, as once, few or many counts, or as a class when the clone is expanded.

j_call cdr3_length v_call clone_size cdr3_aa
TRBJ2-7 13 TRBV5-1 . ASSLGLAGEVEQY
TRBJ2-5 14 TRBV6-1 . ASSEGGAGGGETQY
TRBJ1-1 11 TRBV7-9 . SSSAQTGTEAF
TRBJ2-7 13 TRBV28 . ASLYDRGYTYEQY
TRBJ1-2 10 TRBV13 . ASSLDGHGYT
TRBJ2-7 13 TRBV18 . ASSRGSGDSYEQY
TRBJ2-1 12 TRBV29-1 . SVEGQRSYNEQF
TRBJ2-7 13 TRBV4-1 . ASSPGGGRSYEQY
TRBJ2-5 12 TRBV7-3 . AGSGGLGQETQY
TRBJ2-1 13 TRBV18 . ASSLMSDPYNEQF
TRBJ2-2 13 TRBV10-3 . ATTQARPGAGELF
TRBJ1-4 15 TRBV30 . AWSVRSGGARNEKLF
TRBJ2-3 17 TRBV9 . ASSVSPIYLAGSTDTQY
TRBJ2-6 16 TRBV29-1 . SVEDRLGRESGANVLT
TRBJ1-1 10 TRBV5-6 . ASSSRTNEAF
TRBJ2-7 11 TRBV15 . ANPPGEAYEQY
TRBJ2-5 14 TRBV19 . ASSAGSGLAVETQY
TRBJ2-7 9 TRBV30 once AWSLGYEQY
TRBJ2-7 13 TRBV7-2 . ASSASGKLSYEQY
TRBJ1-2 11 TRBV19 . ASTSTGGRGYT
TRBJ2-7 13 TRBV5-6 . ASSLEGGPTYEQY
TRBJ1-5 15 TRBV2 . ASRIFLTDRDKQPQH
TRBJ2-1 13 TRBV11-1 . ASSLGLAEYNEQF
TRBJ1-4 12 TRBV7-2 . ASSQQGVREKLF
TRBJ2-7 11 TRBV5-4 . ASHGVSSYEQY
TRBJ2-7 13 TRBV19 . AIQLQGQTTYEQY
TRBJ1-2 16 TRBV10-1 . ASSERVLGQGGPYGYT
TRBJ2-1 12 TRBV6-1 once ASSSGGGYNEQF
TRBJ2-5 14 TRBV7-8 . ASSPRGTSGEETQY
TRBJ1-4 16 TRBV5-5 . ASSPRTDRATTNEKLF
TRBJ2-7 11 TRBV18 . ASSPPADYEQY
TRBJ2-7 14 TRBV7-8 . ASSPSPGTSGSKQY
TRBJ2-1 15 TRBV5-6 . ASSLVRGSKVYNEQF
TRBJ2-5 12 TRBV4-2 . ASSPGQGIETQY
TRBJ2-5 13 TRBV4-1 few ASSQGSSGQETQY
TRBJ2-5 13 TRBV5-5 . ASTLRIGTQETQY
TRBJ2-2 12 TRBV28 . ASSLYARGGELF
TRBJ1-1 14 TRBV6-1 . ASSEVFGQGDTEAF
TRBJ1-1 11 TRBV11-2 . ASSLGRGREAF
TRBJ1-3 13 TRBV9 once ASSPRTGAGNTIY
TRBJ2-7 12 TRBV5-1 few ASSPPGQGYEQY
TRBJ1-1 9 TRBV6-4 . ASSEKLEAF
TRBJ2-5 9 TRBV30 . AWSARETQY
TRBJ2-7 13 TRBV4-1 once ASSQDRTLNYEQY
. 11 TRBV29-1 few SVARYSSYEQY
TRBJ2-3 11 TRBV4-3 . ASSQWPTDTQY
TRBJ2-1 15 TRBV5-4 . ASSPGTSGGMGNEQF
TRBJ2-7 12 TRBV11-1 once ASSLNAGSHEQY
TRBJ2-3 14 TRBV6-1 few ASSEAGRGGDQTQY
TRBJ2-1 12 TRBV7-3 . ASSPMEAVNEQF
TRBJ1-5 12 TRBV2 few ASKGVGPDQPQH
TRBJ2-3 14 TRBV5-8 once ASSASGTAWGDTQY
TRBJ2-2 12 TRBV7-8 . ASRPLARGGELF
TRBJ2-7 11 TRBV6-5 . ASRRDRTYEQY
. 11 TRBV14 . ASIRTGEDEQY
TRBJ1-2 11 TRBV11-2 . ASSLGSGYGYT
TRBJ2-2 12 TRBV5-1 once ASSLAGETGELF
TRBJ2-7 12 TRBV18 . ASSPTSGHYEQY